The clone carrying this T cell receptor (beta chain) occurred a few times. The data are from a study of beta chain features in type 1 diabetes. The CDR3 covers 14 residues. Trimming at V came to 6 bases and at J to 5 bases, leaving 3 bases not matched to a gene. The germline CDR1 and CDR2 sequences are SQVTM and ANQGSEA. The sequenced template was cDNA made from the entire isolated RNA. TCRdb's copy holds only in-frame clones and misses some; the assay was immunoSEQ multiplex PCR. The sample includes 200,000 to 250,000 clones, over 9.5% of them seen just once. This chain connects TRBV29-1 to TRBJ2-5, with 16 bases identical to TRBD2. This sequence originates from a woman younger than 30 in good health. The sequenced sample was naive CD4+ T cells from blood. The CDR3 sequence is CSVGLAGGRETQYF. CDR3 DNA sequence: TGCAGCGTGGGACTAGCGGGAGGGAGGGAGACCCAGTACTTC.